This TCR beta chain was identified during a study of response to subunit inactivated influenza vaccine. Study-wide results and caveats: Researchers suggested that each seasonal influenza vaccination recruits few new T cells.

MiXCR, run by TCRdb on the RT-PCR reads, gives a single entry per CDR3 protein. Altogether over 400,000 distinct CDR3 sequences are present, approximately 10% being singletons, with the ten largest covering more than 10%. The CDR3 contains 14 residues. V lost 4 bases and J 3 bases, leaving 10 bases between the germline ends. CDR1 is SEHNR and CDR2 is FQNEAQ in the germline V gene (reference sequence). This clonotype was seen more than once but under ten times. What it binds is not known. The sequence was collected from a man aged 50 or older who received an inactivated influenza vaccine. Sequencing used PBMCs from blood, obtained roughly 48 days after vaccination. This sequence joins TRBV7-9 and TRBJ1-5; maybe TRBD1 (6 bases). The CDR3 region is CASSSYRDNQPQHF. Written as DNA, the CDR3 is TGTGCCAGCAGCTCTTACAGGGACAATCAGCCCCAGCATTTT.